The 9 T cell receptor beta chains presented below share a single source sample, sequenced in a study of blood T cells in healthy people across ages. Alongside a J-beta primer mix, a sample-barcoded 5' primer served in a second PCR lasting roughly 7 to 11 cycles. TCRdb passed the 5' RACE reads through MiXCR, listing each CDR3 protein once. The table shows 920,000 or so distinct CDR3 sequences, with 45% occurring only once. Sample: blood. These receptors were obtained from a woman aged 55 to 70 in good health.

The V gene is TRBV20-1, the J gene TRBJ1-1, with 7 bases aligning to TRBD1. The CDR3 sequence is 15 residues long. Per germline, CDR1 DFQATT and CDR2 SNEGSKA (reference sequence). Germline trimming cut 1 base from V and 2 bases from J; bases unmatched to any gene: 7. In DNA, the CDR3 is TGCAGTGCTAGAGCGTTTGGGACAGCAAACACTGAAGCTTTCTTT. It translates to CSARAFGTANTEAFF.

This clonotype has only a few counts. The chain recombines TRBV29-1 with TRBJ2-7, with a weak D call TRBD2 (7 bases). Between the trimmed V and J ends, which lost 1 base and 1 base, there was a span of 11 bases. There are 14 residues in the CDR3. The V gene's germline CDR1 is SQVTM and CDR2 ANQGSEA. CDR3 sequence: CSVEGGGGSYEQYF. The DNA for the CDR3 is TGCAGCGTTGAAGGCGGGGGCGGGTCCTACGAGCAGTACTTC.

A word on this clonotype: The junction departs from the called germline gene at one end, perhaps through a read error. The CDR3 DNA follows: TGTGTCAGCAGTTTTTTTGGTCCAGGGAGTTTTGATCAGCCCCAGCATTTT. Amino acids: CVSSFFGPGSFDQPQHF. The chain uses TRBV12-3 or TRBV12-4 and TRBJ1-5; TRBD1 might be the D (5 bases). There are 17 residues in the CDR3.

The chain is built from TRBV6-2 or TRBV6-3 and TRBJ1-5; 7 bases match TRBD1. CDR1 and CDR2 from the germline V gene are MNHEY and SVGEGT. J gave up 6 bases and V 7 bases, and 12 bases lay outside the gene matches. CDR3 length equals 15 residues. CDR3 in amino acids: CASTSFEGGLQPQHF. The CDR3 nucleotides are TGTGCCAGCACCTCCTTTGAAGGGGGCCTTCAGCCCCAGCATTTT.

V usage is TRBV28 and J usage is TRBJ2-3; D gene ambiguous. V lost 5 bases and J lost 3, with 6 bases in between. The CDR3 loop spans 12 amino acids. Per germline, CDR1 MDHEN and CDR2 SYDVKM. The CDR3: CASSEQTDTQYF. CDR3 DNA: TGTGCCAGCAGTGAACAGACAGATACGCAGTATTTT.

As concerns this clonotype: Mismatch with germline at one junction end may stem from a read error. The V call is TRBV7-9, the J call TRBJ2-3; D ambiguous. The length of the CDR3 is 14 residues. CDR1 SEHNR and CDR2 FQNEAQ come from the germline V gene (reference sequence). The CDR3 DNA is TGTGCCAGCAGCTTCCCAAGGGCCACAGATACGCGGTATTTT. Translated: CASSFPRATDTRYF.

This clonotype was recorded only once. CDR3 DNA sequence: TGTGCCAGCACCCCTGGACTAGCGGGAGGCTCGGAGCAGTTCTTC. Protein sequence: CASTPGLAGGSEQFF. The rearrangement uses TRBV12-3 or TRBV12-4 and TRBJ2-1, with TRBD2 identical over 14 bases. This CDR3 spans 15 amino acids. The junction had 9 bases not matched to a gene; V was cut back by 7 bases and J by 10 bases.

The chain joins TRBV4-2 to TRBJ2-7; D may correspond to TRBD1 or TRBD2 (5 bases each). The CDR3 is made up of 15 amino acids. Germline loops: CDR1 LGHNA, CDR2 YNFKEQ. The V end was cut by 4 bases, the J end by 0 bases, with 13 bases between. The CDR3 DNA reads as TGTGCCAGCAGCCGGGGGACGGACGGCTCCTACGAGCAGTACTTC. This gives the protein CASSRGTDGSYEQYF.

The table lists this clonotype with a few counts. The V call is TRBV12-3 or TRBV12-4, the J call TRBJ2-6, with D possibly called TRBD1 or TRBD2 (5 bases each). Deletions cut 5 bases from V and 2 bases from J, with 10 bases between. The CDR3 runs to 15 residues. The CDR3 sequence is CASSIQGPGANVLTF. Written as DNA, the CDR3 is TGTGCCAGCAGTATTCAGGGACCTGGGGCCAACGTCCTGACTTTC.